This T cell receptor beta chain stems from a study of CD8+CD57+ T cells in acquired aplastic anemia. Turning to the study itself: Mean yield of DNA from sorted CD4+ and CD8+ cells was 2.5 to 4 ug. Study-level points and caveats: Both patients and controls carried the same twenty-nine CD8+ CDR3 sequences.

Sequencing was done on patients that had shown CD8+CD57+ cell expansion by flow cytometry. Severe acquired aplastic anemia was diagnosed in all patients. V was shortened by 11 bases and J by 7 bases, with 8 bases between the two germline ends. This CDR3 spans 9 amino acids. Looked up from germline, CDR1 is WNHNN and CDR2 is SYGVQD (reference sequence). Using genomic DNA as the template, TCR beta VDJ and CDR3 profiling was carried out. TCRdb re-called the reads through MiXCR, storing one row per CDR3 protein. In the table there are some 200,000 distinct CDR3 sequences, approximately 48% of which are singletons. Of note for this clonotype: Its antigen remains unknown.

The chain combines TRBV10-1 with TRBJ1-2; D is ambiguous. This sequence was found in a human donor with aplastic anemia. Material for sequencing was sorted CD4+, CD8+, or CD8+CD57+ T cells (not recorded which) from PBMCs. The CDR3 DNA reads TGCGCCGGAGGGAGTGGCTACACCTTC. Translation gives CAGGSGYTF.